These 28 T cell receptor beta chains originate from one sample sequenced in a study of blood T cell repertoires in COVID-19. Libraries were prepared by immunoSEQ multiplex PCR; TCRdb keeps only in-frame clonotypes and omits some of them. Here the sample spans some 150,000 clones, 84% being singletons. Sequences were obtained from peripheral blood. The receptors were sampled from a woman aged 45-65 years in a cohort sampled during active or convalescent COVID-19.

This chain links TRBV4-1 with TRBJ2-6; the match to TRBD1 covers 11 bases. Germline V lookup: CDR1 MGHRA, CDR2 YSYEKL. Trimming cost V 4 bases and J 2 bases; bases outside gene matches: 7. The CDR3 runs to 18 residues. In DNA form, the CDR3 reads TGCGCCAGCAGCCGGACAGGGGGCGAGATGCCTGGGGCCAACGTCCTGACTTTC. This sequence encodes CASSRTGGEMPGANVLTF.

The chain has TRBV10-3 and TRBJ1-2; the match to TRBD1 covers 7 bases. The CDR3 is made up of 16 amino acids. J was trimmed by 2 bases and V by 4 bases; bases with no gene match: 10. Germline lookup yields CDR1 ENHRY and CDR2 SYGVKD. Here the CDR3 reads CAISGQGQWSNYGYTF. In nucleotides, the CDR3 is TGTGCCATCAGTGGGCAGGGACAGTGGAGCAACTATGGCTACACCTTC.

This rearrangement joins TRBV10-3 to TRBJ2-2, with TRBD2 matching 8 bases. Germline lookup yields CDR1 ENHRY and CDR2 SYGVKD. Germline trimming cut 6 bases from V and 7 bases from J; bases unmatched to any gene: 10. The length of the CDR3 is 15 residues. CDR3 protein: CAISRTSPKIGELFF. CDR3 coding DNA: TGTGCCATCAGCAGGACTAGCCCGAAGATCGGGGAGCTGTTTTTT.

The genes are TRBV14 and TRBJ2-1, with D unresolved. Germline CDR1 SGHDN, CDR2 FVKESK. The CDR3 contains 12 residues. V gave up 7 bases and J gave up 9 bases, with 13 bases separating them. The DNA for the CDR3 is TGTGCCAGCAACCCGACGTCGGGTGAGCAGTTCTTC. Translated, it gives CASNPTSGEQFF.

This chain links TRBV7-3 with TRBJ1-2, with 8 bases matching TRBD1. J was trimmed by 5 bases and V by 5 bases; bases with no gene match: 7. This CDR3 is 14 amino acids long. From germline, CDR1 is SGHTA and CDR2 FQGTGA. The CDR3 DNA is TGTGCCAGCAGCCCCGACAGGGGCTCTTATGGCTACACCTTC. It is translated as CASSPDRGSYGYTF.

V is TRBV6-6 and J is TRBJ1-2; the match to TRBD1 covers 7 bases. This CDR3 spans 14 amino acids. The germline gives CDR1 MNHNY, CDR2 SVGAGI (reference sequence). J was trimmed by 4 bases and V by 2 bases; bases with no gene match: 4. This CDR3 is CASSYDGTAYGYTF. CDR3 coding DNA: TGTGCCAGCAGTTACGACGGGACAGCCTATGGCTACACCTTC.

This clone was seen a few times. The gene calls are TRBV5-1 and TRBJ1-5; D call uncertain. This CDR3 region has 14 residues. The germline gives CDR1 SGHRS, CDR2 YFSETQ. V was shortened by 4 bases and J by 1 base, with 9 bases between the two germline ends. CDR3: CASSLDWSNQPQHF. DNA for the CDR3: TGCGCCAGCAGCCTAGACTGGAGCAATCAGCCCCAGCATTTT. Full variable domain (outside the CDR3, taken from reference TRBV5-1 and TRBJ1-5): KAGVTQTPRYLIKTRGQQVTLSCSPISGHRSVSWYQQTPGQGLQFLFEYFSETQRNKGNFPGRFSGRQFSNSRSEMNVSTLELGDSALYLCASSLDWSNQPQHFGDGTRLSIL.

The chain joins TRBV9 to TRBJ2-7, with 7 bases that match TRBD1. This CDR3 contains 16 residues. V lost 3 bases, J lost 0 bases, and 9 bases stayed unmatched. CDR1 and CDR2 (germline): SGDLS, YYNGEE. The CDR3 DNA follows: TGTGCCAGCAGCGACGACCGGGACAGTTACTCCTACGAGCAGTACTTC. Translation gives CASSDDRDSYSYEQYF.

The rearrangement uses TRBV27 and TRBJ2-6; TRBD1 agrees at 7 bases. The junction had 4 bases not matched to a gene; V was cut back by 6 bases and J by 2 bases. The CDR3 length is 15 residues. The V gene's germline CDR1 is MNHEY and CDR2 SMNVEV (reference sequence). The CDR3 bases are TGTGCCAGCAGACCGACAGGGACTGGGGCCAACGTCCTGACTTTC. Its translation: CASRPTGTGANVLTF.

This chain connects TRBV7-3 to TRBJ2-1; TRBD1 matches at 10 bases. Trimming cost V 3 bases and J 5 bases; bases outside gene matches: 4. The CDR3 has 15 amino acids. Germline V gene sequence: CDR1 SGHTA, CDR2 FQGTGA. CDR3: CASSLDRGIHNEQFF. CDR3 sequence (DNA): TGTGCCAGCAGCTTGGACAGGGGGATACACAATGAGCAGTTCTTC.

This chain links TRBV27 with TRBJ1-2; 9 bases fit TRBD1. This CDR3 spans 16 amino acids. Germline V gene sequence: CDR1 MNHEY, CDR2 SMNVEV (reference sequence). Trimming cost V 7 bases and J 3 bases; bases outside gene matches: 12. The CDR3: CASTSTGGLSHYGYTF. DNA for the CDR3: TGTGCCAGCACGAGTACAGGGGGCCTAAGCCACTATGGCTACACCTTC.

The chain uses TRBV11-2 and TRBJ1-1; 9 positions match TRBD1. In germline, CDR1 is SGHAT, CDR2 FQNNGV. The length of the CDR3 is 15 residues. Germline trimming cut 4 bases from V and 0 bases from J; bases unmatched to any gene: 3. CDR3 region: CASSSTGGMNTEAFF. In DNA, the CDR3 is TGTGCCAGCAGCTCGACAGGGGGTATGAACACTGAAGCTTTCTTT.

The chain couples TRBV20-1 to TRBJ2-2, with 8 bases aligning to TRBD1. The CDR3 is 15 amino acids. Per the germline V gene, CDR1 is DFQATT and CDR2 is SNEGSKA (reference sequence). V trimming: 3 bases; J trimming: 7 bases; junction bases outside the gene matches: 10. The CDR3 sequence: CSASGGTGALGELFF. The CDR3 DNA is TGCAGTGCTAGTGGCGGGACAGGCGCACTCGGGGAGCTGTTTTTT.

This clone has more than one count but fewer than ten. The CDR3 sequence: CASSSSGANEKLFF. The CDR3 nucleotides are TGTGCCAGCAGCTCGTCGGGGGCTAATGAAAAACTGTTTTTT. The chain uses TRBV5-5 and TRBJ1-4, with D perhaps TRBD1 (5 bases). V was trimmed by 3 bases and J by 3 bases, leaving 9 bases between them. The CDR3 covers 14 residues. Germline values: CDR1 SGHKS, CDR2 YYEKEE (reference sequence).

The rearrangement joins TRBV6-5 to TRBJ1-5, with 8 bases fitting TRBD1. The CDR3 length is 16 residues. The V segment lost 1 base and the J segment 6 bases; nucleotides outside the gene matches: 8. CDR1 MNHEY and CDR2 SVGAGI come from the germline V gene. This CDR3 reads CASSYFGRGPSQPQHF. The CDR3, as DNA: TGTGCCAGCAGTTACTTCGGCAGGGGGCCAAGTCAGCCCCAGCATTTT.

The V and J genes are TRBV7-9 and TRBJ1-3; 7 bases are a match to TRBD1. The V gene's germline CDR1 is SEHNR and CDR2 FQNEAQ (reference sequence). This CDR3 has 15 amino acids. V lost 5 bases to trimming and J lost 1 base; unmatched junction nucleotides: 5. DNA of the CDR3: TGTGCCAGCAGCCGTGGGACAGATTCTGGAAACACCATATATTTT. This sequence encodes CASSRGTDSGNTIYF. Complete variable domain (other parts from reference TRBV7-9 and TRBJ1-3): DTGVSQNPRHKITKRGQNVTFRCDPISEHNRLYWYRQTLGQGPEFLTYFQNEAQLEKSRLLSDRFSAERPKGSFSTLEIQRTEQGDSAMYLCASSRGTDSGNTIYFGEGSWLTVV.

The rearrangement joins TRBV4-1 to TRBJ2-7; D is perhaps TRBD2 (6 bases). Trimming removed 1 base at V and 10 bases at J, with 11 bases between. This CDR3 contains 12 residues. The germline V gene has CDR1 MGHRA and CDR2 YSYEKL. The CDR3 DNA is TGCGCCAGCAGCCAAGTTGGAGGGGACCAGTACTTC. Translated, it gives CASSQVGGDQYF.

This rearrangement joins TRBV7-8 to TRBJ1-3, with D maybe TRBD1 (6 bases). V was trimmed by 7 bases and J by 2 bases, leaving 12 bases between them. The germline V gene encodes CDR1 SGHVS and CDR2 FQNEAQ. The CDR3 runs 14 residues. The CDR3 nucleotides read TGTGCCAGCAACCGGGGGGCTGCTGGAAACACCATATATTTT. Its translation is CASNRGAAGNTIYF. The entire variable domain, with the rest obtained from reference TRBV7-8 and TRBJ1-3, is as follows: GAGVSQSPRYKVAKRGQDVALRCDPISGHVSLFWYQQALGQGPEFLTYFQNEAQLDKSGLPSDRFFAERPEGSVSTLKIQRTQQEDSAVYLCASNRGAAGNTIYFGEGSWLTVV.

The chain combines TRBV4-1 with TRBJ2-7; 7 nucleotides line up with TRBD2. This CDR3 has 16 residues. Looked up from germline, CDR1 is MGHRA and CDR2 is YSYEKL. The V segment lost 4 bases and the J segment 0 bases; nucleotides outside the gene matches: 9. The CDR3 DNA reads TGCGCCAGCAGCCTCGTTCCCAGCGGGGTCTCCTACGAGCAGTACTTC. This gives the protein CASSLVPSGVSYEQYF.

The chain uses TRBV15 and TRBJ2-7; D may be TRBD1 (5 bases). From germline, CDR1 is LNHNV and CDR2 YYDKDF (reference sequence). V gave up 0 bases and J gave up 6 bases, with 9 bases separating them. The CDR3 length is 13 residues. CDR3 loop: CATSRDSRVEQYF. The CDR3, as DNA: TGTGCCACCAGCAGAGATAGCAGGGTCGAGCAGTACTTC.

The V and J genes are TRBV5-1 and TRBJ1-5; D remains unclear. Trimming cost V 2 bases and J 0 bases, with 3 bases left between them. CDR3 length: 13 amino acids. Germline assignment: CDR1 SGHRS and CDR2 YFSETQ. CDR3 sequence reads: CASSFNSNQPQHF. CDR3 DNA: TGCGCCAGCAGCTTTAATAGCAATCAGCCCCAGCATTTT.

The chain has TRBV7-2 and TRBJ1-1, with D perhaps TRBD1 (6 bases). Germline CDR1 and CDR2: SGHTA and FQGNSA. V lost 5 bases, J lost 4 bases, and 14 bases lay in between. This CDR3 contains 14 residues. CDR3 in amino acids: CASSPQGSGTEAFF. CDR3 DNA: TGTGCCAGCAGCCCTCAGGGGTCGGGCACTGAAGCTTTCTTT.

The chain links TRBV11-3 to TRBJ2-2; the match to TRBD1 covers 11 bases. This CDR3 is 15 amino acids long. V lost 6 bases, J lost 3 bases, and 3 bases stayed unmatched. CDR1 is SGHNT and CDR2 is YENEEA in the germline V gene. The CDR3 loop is CASSMGQGDTGELFF. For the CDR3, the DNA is TGTGCCAGCAGTATGGGACAGGGGGACACCGGGGAGCTGTTTTTT.

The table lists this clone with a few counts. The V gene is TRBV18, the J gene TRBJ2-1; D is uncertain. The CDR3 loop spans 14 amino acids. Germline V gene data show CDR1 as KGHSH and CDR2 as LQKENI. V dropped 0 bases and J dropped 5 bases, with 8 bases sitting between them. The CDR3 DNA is TGTGCCAGCTCACCACCGAGTGGTGACAATGAGCAGTTCTTC. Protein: CASSPPSGDNEQFF.

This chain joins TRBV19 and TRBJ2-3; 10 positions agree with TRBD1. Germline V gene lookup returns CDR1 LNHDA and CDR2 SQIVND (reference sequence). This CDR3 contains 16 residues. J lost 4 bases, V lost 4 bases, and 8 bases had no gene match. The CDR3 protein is CASSTPGQGISDTQYF. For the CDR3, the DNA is TGTGCCAGTAGTACGCCGGGACAGGGGATTTCAGATACGCAGTATTTT. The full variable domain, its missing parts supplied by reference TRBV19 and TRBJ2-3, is DGGITQSPKYLFRKEGQNVTLSCEQNLNHDAMYWYRQDPGQGLRLIYYSQIVNDFQKGDIAEGYSVSREKKESFPLTVTSAQKNPTAFYLCASSTPGQGISDTQYFGPGTRLTVL.

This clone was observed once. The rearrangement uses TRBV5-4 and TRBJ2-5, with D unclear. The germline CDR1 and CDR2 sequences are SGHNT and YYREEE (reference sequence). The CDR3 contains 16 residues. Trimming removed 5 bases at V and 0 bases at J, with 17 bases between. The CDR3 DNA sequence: TGTGCCAGCAGTTCGAAGTCCCATGGAGACCAAGAGACCCAGTACTTC. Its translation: CASSSKSHGDQETQYF.

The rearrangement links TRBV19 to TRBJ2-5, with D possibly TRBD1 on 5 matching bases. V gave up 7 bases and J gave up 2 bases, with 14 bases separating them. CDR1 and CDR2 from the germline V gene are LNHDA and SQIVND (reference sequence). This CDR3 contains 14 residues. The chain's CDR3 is CASTKGHPQETQYF. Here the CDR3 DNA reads TGTGCCAGTACCAAGGGGCACCCACAAGAGACCCAGTACTTC.

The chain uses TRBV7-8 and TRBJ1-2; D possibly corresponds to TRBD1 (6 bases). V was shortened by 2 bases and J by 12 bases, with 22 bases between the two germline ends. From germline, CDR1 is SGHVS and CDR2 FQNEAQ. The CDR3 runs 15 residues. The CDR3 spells CASSLPLDRTWQHTF. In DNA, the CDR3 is TGTGCCAGCAGCTTACCCCTAGACAGGACATGGCAGCACACCTTC.